Presented here are 17 T cell receptor beta chains from one specimen sequenced in a study of T cells in localized non-small cell lung cancer. Libraries were prepared by immunoSEQ multiplex PCR; TCRdb keeps only in-frame clonotypes and omits some of them. The sample has about 75,000 clones; approximately 80% are singletons. This specimen consisted of peripheral blood, obtained before any cancer treatment. The receptors stem from a female donor at least 60 years old with stage I lung adenocarcinoma.

The rearrangement uses TRBV9 and TRBJ1-2; unclear D gene. V dropped 0 bases and J dropped 4 bases, with 10 bases sitting between them. CDR1 is SGDLS and CDR2 is YYNGEE in the germline V gene. The CDR3 consists of 14 residues. The CDR3 DNA is TGTGCCAGCAGCGTAGCTGCACAGCCCTATGGCTACACCTTC. Amino acid sequence: CASSVAAQPYGYTF.

The chain's CDR3 is CASNHGGGSDIQYF. Written as DNA, the CDR3 is TGTGCCAGCAACCATGGGGGGGGCTCGGACATTCAGTACTTC. The V and J genes are TRBV6-6 and TRBJ2-4, with D possibly TRBD2 on 7 matching bases. The CDR3 sequence is 14 residues long. V lost 7 bases to trimming and J lost 8 bases, with 18 bases between them. Per germline, CDR1 MNHNY and CDR2 SVGAGI (reference sequence).

CDR3 loop: CASSLQREDTQYF. CDR3 DNA sequence: TGTGCCAGCAGCTTGCAGCGGGAGGATACGCAGTATTTT. The chain uses TRBV5-4 and TRBJ2-3; 8 bases align to TRBD2. V dropped 1 base and J dropped 6; count of bases not matched to a gene: 1. The length of the CDR3 is 13 residues. CDR1 is SGHNT and CDR2 is YYREEE in the germline V gene (reference sequence).

The CDR3 DNA reads as TGTGCCACCAGCAGAGATAAGACAGGGACCGATGAGCAGTTCTTC. Translating it yields CATSRDKTGTDEQFF. V gene TRBV15 combines with J gene TRBJ2-1; 7 nucleotides agree with TRBD1. J was trimmed by 8 bases and V by 0 bases; bases with no gene match: 7. CDR3 length: 15 amino acids. Germline values: CDR1 LNHNV, CDR2 YYDKDF (reference sequence). The complete variable domain, with remaining parts taken from reference TRBV15 and TRBJ2-1, reads DAMVIQNPRYQVTQFGKPVTLSCSQTLNHNVMYWYQQKSSQAPKLLFHYYDKDFNNEADTPDNFQSRRPNTSFCFLDIRSPGLGDTAMYLCATSRDKTGTDEQFFGPGTRLTVL.

In its sample, this clone was seen a few times. The CDR3: CASSESGTLYEQYF. The DNA for the CDR3 is TGTGCCAGCAGTGAATCCGGGACCCTCTACGAGCAGTACTTC. The chain has TRBV25-1 and TRBJ2-7; D may correspond to TRBD1 or TRBD2 (5 bases each). V shed 1 base and J shed 3 bases, with 10 bases lying between them. The length of the CDR3 is 14 residues. Germline V CDR1 and CDR2: MGHDK, SYGVNS.

This clone rates as medium-sized. The genes are TRBV4-3 and TRBJ1-4; 9 nucleotides agree with TRBD1. The CDR3 has 17 residues. V dropped 1 base and J dropped 8; count of bases not matched to a gene: 11. In germline, CDR1 is LGHNA, CDR2 YSLEER. Written as DNA, the CDR3 is TGCGCCAGCAGCCAAGGGTTATCGGGACAGGGTAGGGAAAAACTGTTTTTT. This sequence encodes CASSQGLSGQGREKLFF.

The gene calls are TRBV5-1 and TRBJ2-5; 8 bases agree with TRBD2. V shed 2 bases, J shed 7 bases, and the junction held 7 bases outside the gene matches. Germline loops: CDR1 SGHRS, CDR2 YFSETQ. This CDR3 is built from 14 residues. The CDR3 region has the DNA TGCGCCAGCAGCTTCGATAGCGGGACGGGGACCCAGTACTTC. Translated, it gives CASSFDSGTGTQYF.

V gene TRBV4-2 combines with J gene TRBJ1-3; the D is unclear. V was shortened by 4 bases and J by 2 bases, with 12 bases between the two germline ends. The CDR3 runs 15 residues. Per germline, CDR1 LGHNA and CDR2 YNFKEQ. The CDR3, as DNA: TGTGCCAGCAGCCCAATGGGAGGAACTGGAAACACCATATATTTT. Its protein is CASSPMGGTGNTIYF.

The chain recombines TRBV15 with TRBJ1-2, with TRBD1 as a possible D gene (5 bases). Trimming left V 1 base short and J 4 bases short, with 13 bases between. The CDR3 has 15 amino acids. CDR1 is LNHNV, CDR2 YYDKDF, per germline (reference sequence). The CDR3 loop is CATSRGGGDGYGYTF. As DNA, the CDR3 is TGTGCCACCAGCAGAGGGGGAGGGGACGGCTATGGCTACACCTTC.

The chain has TRBV28 and TRBJ1-2; 10 bases are shared with TRBD1. CDR3 length equals 16 residues. Germline V lookup: CDR1 MDHEN, CDR2 SYDVKM. V lost 6 bases and J lost 4; bases outside the gene matches: 11. CDR3 in amino acids: CASSRDRGDLFYGYTF. CDR3 DNA: TGTGCCAGCAGCAGGGACAGGGGTGATCTATTCTATGGCTACACCTTC.

The chain couples TRBV5-1 to TRBJ1-1; D uncertain. Trimming left V 0 bases short and J 0 bases short, with 9 bases between. The CDR3 runs to 15 residues. Germline V CDR1 and CDR2: SGHRS, YFSETQ. CDR3 sequence: CASSLGKGMNTEAFF. The CDR3 DNA is TGCGCCAGCAGCTTGGGGAAAGGGATGAACACTGAAGCTTTCTTT. Together with reference TRBV5-1 and TRBJ1-1, the CDR3 gives the full variable domain: KAGVTQTPRYLIKTRGQQVTLSCSPISGHRSVSWYQQTPGQGLQFLFEYFSETQRNKGNFPGRFSGRQFSNSRSEMNVSTLELGDSALYLCASSLGKGMNTEAFFGQGTRLTVV.

The rearrangement joins TRBV7-3 to TRBJ2-1, with 7 bases lining up with TRBD2. V gave up 2 bases and J gave up 2 bases; unmatched junction bases: 3. The CDR3 has 15 amino acids. Germline CDR1 is SGHTA and CDR2 is FQGTGA. CDR3 region: CASSLGRAPYNEQFF. The CDR3 region has the DNA TGTGCCAGCAGCTTAGGGAGGGCCCCCTACAATGAGCAGTTCTTC.

The chain joins TRBV6-5 to TRBJ1-2, with 8 positions matching TRBD1. Germline-derived CDR1 and CDR2 are MNHEY and SVGAGI. The CDR3 spans 13 residues. With 5 bases clipped from V and 7 bases from J, the junction kept 6 bases outside the gene matches. The CDR3 sequence: CASSRQGTGGYTF. The CDR3 DNA reads TGTGCCAGCAGTAGACAGGGGACGGGTGGCTACACCTTC.

The chain carries TRBV6-6 and TRBJ2-5; TRBD2 aligns across 9 bases. Germline-derived CDR1 and CDR2 are MNHNY and SVGAGI (reference sequence). The V and J ends lost 0 bases and 1 base, in that order; junction bases with no gene match: 3. This CDR3 contains 16 residues. CDR3 nucleotide sequence: TGTGCCAGCAGTTACTCGCTAGCGGGGCTCCAAGAGACCCAGTACTTC. This gives the protein CASSYSLAGLQETQYF.

This chain joins TRBV5-4 and TRBJ2-7, with TRBD2 matching over 9 bases. The CDR3 is 14 residues long. Trimming at V came to 0 bases and at J to 4 bases, leaving 2 bases not matched to a gene. CDR1 is SGHNT, CDR2 YYREEE, per germline (reference sequence). CDR3 in amino acids: CASSLGTSVYEQYF. The CDR3 region has the DNA TGTGCCAGCAGCTTGGGGACTAGCGTGTACGAGCAGTACTTC.

The chain couples TRBV4-2 to TRBJ1-1, with 11 positions matching TRBD1. This CDR3 region has 15 residues. V dropped 1 base and J dropped 6; count of bases not matched to a gene: 4. CDR1 LGHNA and CDR2 YNFKEQ come from the germline V gene. The CDR3 coding sequence is TGTGCCAGCAGCCAAGTTGGACAGGGGGCCCCTGAAGCTTTCTTT. Translation: CASSQVGQGAPEAFF.

Here the CDR3 reads CASAHTGGPNEKLFF. Written as DNA, the CDR3 is TGTGCCAGCGCCCATACCGGGGGTCCCAATGAAAAACTGTTTTTT. The chain employs TRBV6-1 and TRBJ1-4; D is possibly TRBD1 (5 bases). V lost 8 bases, J lost 5 bases, and 18 bases lay in between. Germline CDR1 and CDR2: MNHNS and SASEGT. The CDR3 contains 15 residues.